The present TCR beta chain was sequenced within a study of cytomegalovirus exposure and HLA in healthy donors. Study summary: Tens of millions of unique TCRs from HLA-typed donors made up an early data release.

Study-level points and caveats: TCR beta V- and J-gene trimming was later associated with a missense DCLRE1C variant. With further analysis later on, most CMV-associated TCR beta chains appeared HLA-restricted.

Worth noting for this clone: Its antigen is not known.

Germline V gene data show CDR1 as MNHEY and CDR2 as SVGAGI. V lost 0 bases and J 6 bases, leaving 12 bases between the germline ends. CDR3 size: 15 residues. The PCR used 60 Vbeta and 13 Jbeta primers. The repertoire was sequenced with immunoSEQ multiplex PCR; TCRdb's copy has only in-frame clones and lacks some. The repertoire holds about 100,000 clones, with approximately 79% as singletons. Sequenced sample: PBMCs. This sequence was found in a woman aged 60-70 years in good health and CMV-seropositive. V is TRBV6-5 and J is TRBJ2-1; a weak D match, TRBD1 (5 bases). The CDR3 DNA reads TGTGCCAGCAGTTACTCGGCAGGGTCTTCCAATGAGCAGTTCTTC. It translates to CASSYSAGSSNEQFF.